Presented here are 3 T cell receptor beta chains from one specimen sequenced in a study of CD8+CD57+ T cells in acquired aplastic anemia. Genomic DNA provided the template from which TCR beta VDJ and CDR3 profiles were obtained. MiXCR was run by TCRdb on the reads, yielding one entry per CDR3 protein. In the table there are over 200,000 distinct CDR3 sequences, 60% to 65% of which are singletons. The sample taken for sequencing was sorted CD4+, CD8+, or CD8+CD57+ T cells (not recorded which) from PBMCs. These receptors were collected from a human donor in good health.

V gene TRBV5-1 combines with J gene TRBJ2-3; D is perhaps TRBD2 (7 bases). Germline V gene sequence: CDR1 SGHRS, CDR2 YFSETQ. This CDR3 contains 16 residues. Deletions cut 0 bases from V and 1 base from J, with 12 bases between. The CDR3 nucleotides are TGCGCCAGCAGCTTGGGAGGGGGGGCACGCACAGATACGCAGTATTTT. Protein product: CASSLGGGARTDTQYF.

J is TRBJ2-7 and V is TRBV12-3 or TRBV12-4; D is uncertain. The CDR3 length is 13 residues. The ends were cut back, 4 bases at V and 8 bases at J, with 15 bases in the middle. CDR3 amino acids: CASSSNYEQQQYF. The DNA of the CDR3 is TGTGCCAGCAGTTCCAACTACGAGCAACAGCAGTACTTC.

The chain joins TRBV6-5 to TRBJ2-7; 8 bases are a match to TRBD1. Trimming at V came to 2 bases and at J to 0 bases, leaving 18 bases not matched to a gene. The CDR3 sequence is 20 residues long. The germline V gene encodes CDR1 MNHEY and CDR2 SVGAGI. CDR3 sequence reads: CASSYAPGQVIAPGSYEQYF. CDR3 DNA: TGTGCCAGCAGTTACGCGCCGGGACAGGTAATTGCGCCCGGCTCCTACGAGCAGTACTTC.